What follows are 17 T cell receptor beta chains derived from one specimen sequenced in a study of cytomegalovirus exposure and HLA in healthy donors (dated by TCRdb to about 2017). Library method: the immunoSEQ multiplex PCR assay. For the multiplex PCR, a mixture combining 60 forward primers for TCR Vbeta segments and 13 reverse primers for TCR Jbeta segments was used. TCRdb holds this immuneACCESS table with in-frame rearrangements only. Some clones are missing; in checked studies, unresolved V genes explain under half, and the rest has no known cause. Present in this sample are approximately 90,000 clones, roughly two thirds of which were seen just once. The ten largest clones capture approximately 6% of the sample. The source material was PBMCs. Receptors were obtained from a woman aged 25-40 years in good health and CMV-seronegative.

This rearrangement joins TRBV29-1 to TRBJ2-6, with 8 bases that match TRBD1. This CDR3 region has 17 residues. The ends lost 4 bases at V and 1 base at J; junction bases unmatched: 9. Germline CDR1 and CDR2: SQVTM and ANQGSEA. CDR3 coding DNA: TGCAGCGTTGCTAGCAGGGGGCTCTCGTCTGGGGCCAACGTCCTGACTTTC. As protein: CSVASRGLSSGANVLTF.

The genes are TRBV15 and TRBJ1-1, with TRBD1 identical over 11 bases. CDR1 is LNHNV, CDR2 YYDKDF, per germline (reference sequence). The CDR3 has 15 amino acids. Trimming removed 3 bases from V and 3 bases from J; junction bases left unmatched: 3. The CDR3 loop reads CATSRKGQGDTEAFF. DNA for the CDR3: TGTGCCACCAGCAGGAAGGGACAGGGGGACACTGAAGCTTTCTTT.

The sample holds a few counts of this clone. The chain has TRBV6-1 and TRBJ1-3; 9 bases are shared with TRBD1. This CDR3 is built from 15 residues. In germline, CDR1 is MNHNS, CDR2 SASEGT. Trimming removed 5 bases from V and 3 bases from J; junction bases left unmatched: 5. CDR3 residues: CASSQQGADGNTIYF. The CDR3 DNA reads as TGTGCCAGCAGTCAACAGGGGGCGGATGGAAACACCATATATTTT.

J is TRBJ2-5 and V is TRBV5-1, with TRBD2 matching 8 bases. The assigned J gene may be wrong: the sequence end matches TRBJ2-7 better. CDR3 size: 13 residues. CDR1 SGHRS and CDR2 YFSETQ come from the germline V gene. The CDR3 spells CASREREGYEQYF. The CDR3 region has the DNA TGCGCCAGCAGGGAACGGGAGGGCTACGAGCAGTACTTC.

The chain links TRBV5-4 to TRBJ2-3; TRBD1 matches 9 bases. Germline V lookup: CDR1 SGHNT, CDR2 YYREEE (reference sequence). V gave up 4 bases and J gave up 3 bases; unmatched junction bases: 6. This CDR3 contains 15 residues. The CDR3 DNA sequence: TGTGCCAGCAGCCCTGGGGACAGGGTTACAGATACGCAGTATTTT. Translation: CASSPGDRVTDTQYF.

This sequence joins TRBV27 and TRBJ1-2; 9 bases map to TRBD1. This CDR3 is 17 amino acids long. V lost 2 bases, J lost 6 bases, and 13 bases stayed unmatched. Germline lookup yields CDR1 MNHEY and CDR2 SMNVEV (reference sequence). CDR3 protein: CASSLAPPGTGTNGYTF. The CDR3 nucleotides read TGTGCCAGCAGTTTAGCACCACCCGGGACAGGGACTAATGGCTACACCTTC.

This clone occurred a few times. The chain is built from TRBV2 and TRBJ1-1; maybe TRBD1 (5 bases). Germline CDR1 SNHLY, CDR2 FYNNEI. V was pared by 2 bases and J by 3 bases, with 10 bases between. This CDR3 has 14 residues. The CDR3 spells CASSEIGGDTEAFF. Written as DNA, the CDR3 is TGTGCCAGCAGTGAAATCGGGGGAGACACTGAAGCTTTCTTT.

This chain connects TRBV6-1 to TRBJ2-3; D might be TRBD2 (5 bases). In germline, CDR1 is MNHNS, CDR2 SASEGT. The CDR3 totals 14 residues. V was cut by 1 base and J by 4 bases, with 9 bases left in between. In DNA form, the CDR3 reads TGTGCCAGCAGTGAAGATCCGCGGGCAGATACGCAGTATTTT. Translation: CASSEDPRADTQYF.

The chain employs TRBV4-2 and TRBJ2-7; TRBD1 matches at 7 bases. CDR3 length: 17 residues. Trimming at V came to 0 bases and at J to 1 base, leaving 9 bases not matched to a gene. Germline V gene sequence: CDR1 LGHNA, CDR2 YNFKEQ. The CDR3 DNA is TGTGCCAGCAGCCAAGATCCCATGACAGGGCAATCCTACGAGCAGTACTTC. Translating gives CASSQDPMTGQSYEQYF.

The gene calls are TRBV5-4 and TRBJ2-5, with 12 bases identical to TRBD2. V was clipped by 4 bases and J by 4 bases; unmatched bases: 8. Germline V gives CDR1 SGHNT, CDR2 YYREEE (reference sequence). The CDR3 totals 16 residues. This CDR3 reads CASSQSSGGASETQYF. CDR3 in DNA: TGTGCCAGCAGCCAATCTAGCGGGGGGGCCTCAGAGACCCAGTACTTC.

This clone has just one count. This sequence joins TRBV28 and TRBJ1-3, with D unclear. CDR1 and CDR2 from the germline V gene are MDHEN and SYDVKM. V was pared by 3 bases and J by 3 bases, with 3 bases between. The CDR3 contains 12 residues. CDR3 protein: CASSFGGNTIYF. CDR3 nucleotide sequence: TGTGCCAGCAGTTTCGGTGGAAACACCATATATTTT. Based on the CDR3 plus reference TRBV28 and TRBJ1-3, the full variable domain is DVKVTQSSRYLVKRTGEKVFLECVQDMDHENMFWYRQDPGLGLRLIYFSYDVKMKEKGDIPEGYSVSREKKERFSLILESASTNQTSMYLCASSFGGNTIYFGEGSWLTVV.

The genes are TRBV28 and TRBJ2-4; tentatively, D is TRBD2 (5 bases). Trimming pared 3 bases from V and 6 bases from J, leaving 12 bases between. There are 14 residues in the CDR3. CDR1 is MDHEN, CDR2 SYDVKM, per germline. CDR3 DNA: TGTGCCAGCAGTTTCCGGGGAAGCCCAAACATTCAGTACTTC. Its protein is CASSFRGSPNIQYF.

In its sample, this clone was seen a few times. The CDR3 loop is CASSYGDRRDTEAFF. The CDR3, as DNA: TGTGCCAGCAGTTACGGGGACAGGAGGGACACTGAAGCTTTCTTT. The chain joins TRBV6-5 to TRBJ1-1, with 8 bases fitting TRBD1. After removal of 2 bases from V and 3 bases from J, the junction contained 5 bases not matched to a gene. CDR3 length: 15 amino acids. Germline V gives CDR1 MNHEY, CDR2 SVGAGI.

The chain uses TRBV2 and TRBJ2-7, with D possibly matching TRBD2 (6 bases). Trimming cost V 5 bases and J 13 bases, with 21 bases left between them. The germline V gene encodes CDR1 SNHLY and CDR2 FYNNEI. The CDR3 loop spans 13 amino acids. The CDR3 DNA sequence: TGTGCCAGCAGTCCCCTGGGAGAGGGAGGCGGATACTTC. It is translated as CASSPLGEGGGYF.

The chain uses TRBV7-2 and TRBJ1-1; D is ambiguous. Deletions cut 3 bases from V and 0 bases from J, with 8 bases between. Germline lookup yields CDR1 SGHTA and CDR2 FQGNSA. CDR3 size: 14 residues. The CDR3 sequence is CASSFYSLNTEAFF. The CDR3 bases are TGTGCCAGCAGCTTTTACTCCCTGAACACTGAAGCTTTCTTT.

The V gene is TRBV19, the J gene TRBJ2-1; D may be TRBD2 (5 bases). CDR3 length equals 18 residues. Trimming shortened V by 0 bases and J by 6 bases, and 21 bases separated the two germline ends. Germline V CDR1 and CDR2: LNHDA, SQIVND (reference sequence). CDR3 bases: TGTGCCAGTAGTATAGAACTGGCGGACTGGACTGCAGGCAATGAGCAGTTCTTC. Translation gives CASSIELADWTAGNEQFF.

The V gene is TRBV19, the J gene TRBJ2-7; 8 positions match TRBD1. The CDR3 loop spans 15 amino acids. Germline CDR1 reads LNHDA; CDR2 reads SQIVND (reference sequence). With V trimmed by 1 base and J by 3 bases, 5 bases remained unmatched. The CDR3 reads CASSIAGTGNYEQYF. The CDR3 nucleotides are TGTGCCAGTAGTATAGCCGGGACAGGAAACTACGAGCAGTACTTC.